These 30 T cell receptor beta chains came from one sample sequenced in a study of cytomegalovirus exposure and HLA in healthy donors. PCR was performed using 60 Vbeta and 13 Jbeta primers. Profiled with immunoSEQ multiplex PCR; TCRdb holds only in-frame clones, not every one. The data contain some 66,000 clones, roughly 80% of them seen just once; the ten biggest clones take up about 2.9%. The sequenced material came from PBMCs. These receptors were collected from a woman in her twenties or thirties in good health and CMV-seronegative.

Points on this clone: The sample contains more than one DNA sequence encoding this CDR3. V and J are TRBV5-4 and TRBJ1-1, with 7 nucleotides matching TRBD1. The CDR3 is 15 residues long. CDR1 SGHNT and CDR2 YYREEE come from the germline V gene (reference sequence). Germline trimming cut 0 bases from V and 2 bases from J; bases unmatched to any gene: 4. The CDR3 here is CASSLAGTANTEAFF. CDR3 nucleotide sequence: TGTGCCAGCAGCTTGGCAGGGACAGCTAACACTGAAGCTTTCTTT.

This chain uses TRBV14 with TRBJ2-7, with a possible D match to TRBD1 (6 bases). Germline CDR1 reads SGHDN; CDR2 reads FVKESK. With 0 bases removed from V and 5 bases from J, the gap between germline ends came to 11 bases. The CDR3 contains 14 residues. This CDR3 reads CASSQDRGHDEQYF. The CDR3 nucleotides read TGTGCCAGCAGCCAAGACAGGGGACACGACGAGCAGTACTTC.

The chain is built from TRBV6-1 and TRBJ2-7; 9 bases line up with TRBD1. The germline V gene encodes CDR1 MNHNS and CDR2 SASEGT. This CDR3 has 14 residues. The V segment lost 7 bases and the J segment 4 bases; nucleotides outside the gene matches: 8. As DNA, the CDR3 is TGTGCCAGCACCCTACAGGGGGCAAATTACGAGCAGTACTTC. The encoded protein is CASTLQGANYEQYF.

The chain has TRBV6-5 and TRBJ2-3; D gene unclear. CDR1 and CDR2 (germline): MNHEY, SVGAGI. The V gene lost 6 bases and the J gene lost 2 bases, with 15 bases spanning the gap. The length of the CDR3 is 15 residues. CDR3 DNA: TGTGCCAGCAGCTCCCGAGGTGTGACCACAGATACGCAGTATTTT. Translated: CASSSRGVTTDTQYF.

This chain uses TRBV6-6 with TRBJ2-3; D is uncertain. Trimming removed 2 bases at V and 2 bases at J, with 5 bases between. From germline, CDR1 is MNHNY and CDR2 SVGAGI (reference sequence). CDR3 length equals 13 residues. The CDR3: CASSYQDTDTQYF. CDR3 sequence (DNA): TGTGCCAGCAGTTACCAGGACACAGATACGCAGTATTTT.

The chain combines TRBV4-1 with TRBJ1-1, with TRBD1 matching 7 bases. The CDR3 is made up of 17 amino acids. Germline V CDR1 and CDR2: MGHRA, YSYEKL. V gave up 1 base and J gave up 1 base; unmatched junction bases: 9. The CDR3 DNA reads TGCGCCAGCAGCCAAGCTCCCTTGGGACAGACGAACACTGAAGCTTTCTTT. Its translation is CASSQAPLGQTNTEAFF.

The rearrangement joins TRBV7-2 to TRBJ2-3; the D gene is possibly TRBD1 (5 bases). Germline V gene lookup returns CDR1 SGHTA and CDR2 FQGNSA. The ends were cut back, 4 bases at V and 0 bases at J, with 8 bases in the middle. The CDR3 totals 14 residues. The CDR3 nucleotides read TGTGCCAGCAGCTGGACACTTAGCACAGATACGCAGTATTTT. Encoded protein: CASSWTLSTDTQYF.

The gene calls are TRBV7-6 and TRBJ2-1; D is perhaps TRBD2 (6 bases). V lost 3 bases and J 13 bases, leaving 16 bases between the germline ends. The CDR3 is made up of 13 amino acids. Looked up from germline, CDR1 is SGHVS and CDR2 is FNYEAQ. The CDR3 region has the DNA TGTGCCAGCAGCTTCCTCCCAGCGGGCTTACAGTTCTTC. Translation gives CASSFLPAGLQFF.

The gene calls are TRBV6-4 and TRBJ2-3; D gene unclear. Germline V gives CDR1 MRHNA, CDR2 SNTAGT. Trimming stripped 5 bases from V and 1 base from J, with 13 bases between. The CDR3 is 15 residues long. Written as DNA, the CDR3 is TGTGCCAGCAGTCCTCAACCCACGGGCACAGATACGCAGTATTTT. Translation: CASSPQPTGTDTQYF.

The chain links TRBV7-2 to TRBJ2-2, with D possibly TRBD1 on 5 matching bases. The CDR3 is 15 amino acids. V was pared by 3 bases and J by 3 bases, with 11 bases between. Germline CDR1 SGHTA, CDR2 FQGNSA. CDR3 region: CASSFKGRDTGELFF. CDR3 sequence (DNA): TGTGCCAGCAGCTTCAAGGGGCGTGACACCGGGGAGCTGTTTTTT.

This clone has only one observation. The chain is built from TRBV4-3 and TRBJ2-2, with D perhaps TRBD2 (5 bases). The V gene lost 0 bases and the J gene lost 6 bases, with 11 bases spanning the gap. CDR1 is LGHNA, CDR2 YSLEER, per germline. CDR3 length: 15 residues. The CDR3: CASSQDAGSAGELFF. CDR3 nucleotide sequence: TGCGCCAGCAGCCAAGATGCAGGTAGCGCCGGGGAGCTGTTTTTT.

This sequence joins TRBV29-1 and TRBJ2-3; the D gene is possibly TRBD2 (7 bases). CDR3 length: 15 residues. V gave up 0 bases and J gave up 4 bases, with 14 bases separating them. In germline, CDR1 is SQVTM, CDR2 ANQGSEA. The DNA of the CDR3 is TGCAGCGTTGAAGACAAAACGGGGGGCCCAGATACGCAGTATTTT. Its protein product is CSVEDKTGGPDTQYF.

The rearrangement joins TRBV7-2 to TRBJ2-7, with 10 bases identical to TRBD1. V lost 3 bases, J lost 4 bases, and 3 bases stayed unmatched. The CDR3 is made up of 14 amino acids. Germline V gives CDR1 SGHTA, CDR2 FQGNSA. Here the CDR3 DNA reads TGTGCCAGCAGCTTCGGGACAGGGGCGTACGAGCAGTACTTC. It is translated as CASSFGTGAYEQYF.

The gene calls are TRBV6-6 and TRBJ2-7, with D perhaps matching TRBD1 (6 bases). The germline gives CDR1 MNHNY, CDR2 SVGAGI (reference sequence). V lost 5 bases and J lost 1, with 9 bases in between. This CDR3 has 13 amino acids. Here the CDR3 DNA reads TGTGCCAGCAGTCTAACAGGGTCCTACGAGCAGTACTTC. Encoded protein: CASSLTGSYEQYF.

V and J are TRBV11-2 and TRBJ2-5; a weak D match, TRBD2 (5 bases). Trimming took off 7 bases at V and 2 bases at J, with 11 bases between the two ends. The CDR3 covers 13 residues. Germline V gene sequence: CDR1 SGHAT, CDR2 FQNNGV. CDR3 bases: TGTGCCAGCACTGACTACGGTCAAGAGACCCAGTACTTC. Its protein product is CASTDYGQETQYF.

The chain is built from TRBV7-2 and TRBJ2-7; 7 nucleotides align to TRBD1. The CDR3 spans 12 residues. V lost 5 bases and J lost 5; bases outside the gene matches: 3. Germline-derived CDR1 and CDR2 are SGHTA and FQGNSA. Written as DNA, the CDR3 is TGTGCCAGCAGCCGGGACAGCCACGAGCAGTACTTC. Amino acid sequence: CASSRDSHEQYF.

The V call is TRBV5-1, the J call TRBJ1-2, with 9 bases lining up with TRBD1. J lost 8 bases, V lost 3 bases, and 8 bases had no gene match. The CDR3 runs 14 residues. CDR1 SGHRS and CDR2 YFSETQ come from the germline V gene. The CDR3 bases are TGCGCCAGCAGCTACACGACAGGGGGTATGGGCTACACCTTC. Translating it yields CASSYTTGGMGYTF.

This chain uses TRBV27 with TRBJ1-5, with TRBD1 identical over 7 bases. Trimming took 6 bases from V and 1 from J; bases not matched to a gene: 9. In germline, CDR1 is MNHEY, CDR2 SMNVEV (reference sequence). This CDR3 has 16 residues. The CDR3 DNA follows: TGTGCCAGCAGCAGTGCCCACAGGGGCAGCAATCAGCCCCAGCATTTT. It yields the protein CASSSAHRGSNQPQHF.

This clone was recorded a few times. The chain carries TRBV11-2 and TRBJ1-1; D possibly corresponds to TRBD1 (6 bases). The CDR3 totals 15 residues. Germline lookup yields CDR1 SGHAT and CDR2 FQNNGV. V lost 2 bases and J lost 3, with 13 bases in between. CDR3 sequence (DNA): TGTGCCAGCAGCTTATGGGGACAACGGGACACTGAAGCTTTCTTT. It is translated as CASSLWGQRDTEAFF.

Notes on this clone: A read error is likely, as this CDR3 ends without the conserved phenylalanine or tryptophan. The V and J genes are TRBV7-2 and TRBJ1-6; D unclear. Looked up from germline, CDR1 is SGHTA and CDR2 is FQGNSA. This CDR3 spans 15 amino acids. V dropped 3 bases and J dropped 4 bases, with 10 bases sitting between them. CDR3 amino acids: CASSFEGRYNSPLHS. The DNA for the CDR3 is TGTGCCAGCAGCTTCGAGGGCAGGTATAATTCACCCCTCCACTCT.

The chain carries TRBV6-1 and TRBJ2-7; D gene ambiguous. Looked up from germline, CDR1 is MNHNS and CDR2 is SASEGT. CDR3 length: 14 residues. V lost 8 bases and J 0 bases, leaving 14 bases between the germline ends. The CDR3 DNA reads TGTGCCAGCGGTTTGTACACTACCTCCTACGAGCAGTACTTC. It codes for CASGLYTTSYEQYF.

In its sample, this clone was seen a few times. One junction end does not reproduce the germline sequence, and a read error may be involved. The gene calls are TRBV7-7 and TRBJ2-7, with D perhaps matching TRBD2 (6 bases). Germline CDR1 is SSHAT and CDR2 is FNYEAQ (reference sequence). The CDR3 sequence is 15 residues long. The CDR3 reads CASSLGGDTSYEQYF. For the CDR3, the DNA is TGTGCTAGCAGCTTAGGCGGGGATACCTCCTACGAGCAGTACTTC.

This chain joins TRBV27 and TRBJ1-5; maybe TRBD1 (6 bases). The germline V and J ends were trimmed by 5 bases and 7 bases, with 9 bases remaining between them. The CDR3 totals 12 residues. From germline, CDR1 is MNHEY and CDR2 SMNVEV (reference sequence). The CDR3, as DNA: TGTGCCAGCAGTACAGGGATGCAGCCCCAGCATTTT. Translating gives CASSTGMQPQHF.

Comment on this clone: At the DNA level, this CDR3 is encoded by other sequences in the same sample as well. This CDR3 reads CASSLGTGNTEAFF. In DNA, the CDR3 is TGTGCCAGCAGCTTAGGCACAGGGAACACTGAAGCTTTCTTT. The V gene is TRBV11-2, the J gene TRBJ1-1; D perhaps matches TRBD1 (5 bases). The CDR3 extends over 14 amino acids. The V end was cut by 1 base, the J end by 1 base, with 7 bases between. The germline V gene encodes CDR1 SGHAT and CDR2 FQNNGV.

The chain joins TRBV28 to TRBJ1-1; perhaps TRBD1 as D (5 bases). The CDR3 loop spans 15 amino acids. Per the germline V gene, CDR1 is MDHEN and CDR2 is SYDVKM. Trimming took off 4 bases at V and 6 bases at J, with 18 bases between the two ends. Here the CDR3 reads CASSSGGTVIPEAFF. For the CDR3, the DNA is TGTGCCAGCAGTTCCGGAGGGACGGTAATCCCTGAAGCTTTCTTT.

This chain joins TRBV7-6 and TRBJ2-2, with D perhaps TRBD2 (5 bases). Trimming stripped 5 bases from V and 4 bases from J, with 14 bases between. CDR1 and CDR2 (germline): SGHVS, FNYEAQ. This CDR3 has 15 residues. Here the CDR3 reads CASSPGGASTGELFF. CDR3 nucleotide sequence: TGTGCCAGCAGCCCCGGAGGCGCGAGCACCGGGGAGCTGTTTTTT.

In nucleotides, the CDR3 is TGTGCCAGCAGCGTCTCCTCTGGAAACACCATATATTTT. This encodes CASSVSSGNTIYF. This chain joins TRBV11-2 and TRBJ1-3; no definite D call. Germline V lookup: CDR1 SGHAT, CDR2 FQNNGV. The CDR3 consists of 13 residues. V was cut by 5 bases and J by 0 bases, with 5 bases left in between.

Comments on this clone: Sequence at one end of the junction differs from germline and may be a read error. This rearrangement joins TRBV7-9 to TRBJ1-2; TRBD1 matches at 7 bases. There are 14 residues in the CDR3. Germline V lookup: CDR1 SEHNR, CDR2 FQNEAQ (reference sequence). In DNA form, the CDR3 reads TGTTCCAGCGGCGAGACAGGGTCGGACTATGGCTACACCTTC. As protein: CSSGETGSDYGYTF.

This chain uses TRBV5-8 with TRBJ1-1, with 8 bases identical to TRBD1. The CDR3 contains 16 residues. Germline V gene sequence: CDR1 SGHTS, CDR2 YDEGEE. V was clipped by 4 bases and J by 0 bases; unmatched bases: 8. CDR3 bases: TGTGCCAGCAGCCCGGGGGACAGGTTCATGAACACTGAAGCTTTCTTT. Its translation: CASSPGDRFMNTEAFF.

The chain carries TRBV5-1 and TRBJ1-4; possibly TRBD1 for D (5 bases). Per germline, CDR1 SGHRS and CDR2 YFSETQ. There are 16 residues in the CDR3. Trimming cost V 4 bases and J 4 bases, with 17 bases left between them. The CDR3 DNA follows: TGCGCCAGCAGCCCCTATCCGCAGGGAAGTAATGAAAAACTGTTTTTT. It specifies CASSPYPQGSNEKLFF.